Listed below are T cell receptor beta chains from one sample, sequenced in a study of OX40 agonist ivuxolimab in advanced cancers. TCRdb keeps only in-frame clones here, not all; method: immunoSEQ multiplex PCR. The sample holds tens of thousands of clones, about 90% seen once. The sequencing used CD4+ or CD8+ T cells sorted from blood, collected in a trial of the OX40 agonist ivuxolimab. These receptors came from an adult with an advanced solid tumor such as melanoma, head and neck, liver or kidney cancer. Each CDR3 is given with its conserved first and last residue. D genes are given only for firm matches. Size is omitted from some rows. Given values are once, few, many or a class for expanded clones.

cdr3_aa cdr3_nt d_call j_call clone_size v_call
CASSLTGEKLFF TGTGCCAGCAGCTTGACCGGGGAAAAACTGTTTTTT . TRBJ1-4 few TRBV11-2
CASSPGQGYTEAFF TGTGCCAGTAGCCCGGGACAGGGGTACACTGAAGCTTTCTTT TRBD1 TRBJ1-1 . TRBV19
CASTPLFGQSSYEQYF TGCGCCAGCACCCCACTTTTCGGGCAGAGCTCCTACGAGCAGTACTTC . TRBJ2-7 . TRBV5-1
CASSGTPLDRGPGYTF TGTGCCAGCAGTGGGACCCCCTTGGACAGGGGGCCTGGCTACACCTTC TRBD1 TRBJ1-2 . TRBV2
CASSAGTDATNEKLFF TGTGCCAGCAGCGCCGGGACAGATGCAACTAATGAAAAACTGTTTTTT TRBD1 TRBJ1-4 . TRBV7-6
CASSARTGWGETQYF TGTGCCAGCAGCGCCAGGACAGGGTGGGGAGAGACCCAGTACTTC TRBD1 TRBJ2-5 . TRBV9
CASSAPDRAFSYEQYF TGCGCCAGCAGTGCCCCAGACAGGGCCTTCTCCTACGAGCAGTACTTC TRBD1 TRBJ2-7 . TRBV10-1
CASSLVVAGGQETQYF TGCGCCAGCAGCTTGGTAGTAGCGGGGGGGCAAGAGACCCAGTACTTC TRBD2 TRBJ2-5 . TRBV5-1
CASVGPTEAFF TGTGCCAGCGTGGGGCCCACTGAAGCTTTCTTT . TRBJ1-1 . TRBV6-6
CASSDGGPSYNEQFF TGTGCCAGCAGTGATGGGGGCCCGTCATACAATGAGCAGTTCTTC . TRBJ2-1 . TRBV25-1
CASSQEWQGYTEAFF TGCGCCAGCAGCCAAGAGTGGCAGGGCTACACTGAAGCTTTCTTT . TRBJ1-1 . TRBV23-1
CASSLGRRGTDTQYF TGCGCCAGCAGCTTGGGAAGAAGGGGCACAGATACGCAGTATTTT . TRBJ2-3 . TRBV5-1
CASSQGMEYEQYF TGCGCCAGCAGCCAGGGGATGGAGTACGAGCAGTACTTC . TRBJ2-7 . TRBV4-1
CASSELGTGALYEQYF TGTGCCAGCAGTGAGTTGGGGACAGGGGCCCTCTACGAGCAGTACTTC TRBD1 TRBJ2-7 few TRBV27
CATSRGQGALSVETQYF TGTGCCACCAGCAGAGGACAGGGGGCCCTAAGCGTAGAGACCCAGTACTTC TRBD1 TRBJ2-5 . TRBV15